At least ten counts were recorded for the clone carrying this T cell receptor (beta chain). As yet, its antigen is unknown. CDR3 length: 15 residues. With 0 bases removed from V and 5 bases from J, the gap between germline ends came to 12 bases. The V gene's germline CDR1 is SGHRS and CDR2 YFSETQ. The data are from a study of response to subunit inactivated influenza vaccine. TCRdb re-called the RT-PCR reads through MiXCR, storing one row per CDR3 protein. Of about 240,000 distinct CDR3 sequences listed, 12% are singletons. Notes on the study in general: Few additional T cells are recruited per seasonal influenza vaccination, authors suggested.

The TCR originated in a man aged 45-65 years who received an inactivated influenza vaccine. The chain recombines TRBV5-1 with TRBJ2-4, with D tentatively TRBD1 (6 bases). The input for sequencing was non-naive T cells sorted from PBMCs, taken approximately 15 days before vaccination. The CDR3 is CASSLAGQIENIQYF. For the CDR3, the DNA is TGCGCCAGCAGCTTGGCCGGACAGATCGAAAACATTCAGTACTTC.